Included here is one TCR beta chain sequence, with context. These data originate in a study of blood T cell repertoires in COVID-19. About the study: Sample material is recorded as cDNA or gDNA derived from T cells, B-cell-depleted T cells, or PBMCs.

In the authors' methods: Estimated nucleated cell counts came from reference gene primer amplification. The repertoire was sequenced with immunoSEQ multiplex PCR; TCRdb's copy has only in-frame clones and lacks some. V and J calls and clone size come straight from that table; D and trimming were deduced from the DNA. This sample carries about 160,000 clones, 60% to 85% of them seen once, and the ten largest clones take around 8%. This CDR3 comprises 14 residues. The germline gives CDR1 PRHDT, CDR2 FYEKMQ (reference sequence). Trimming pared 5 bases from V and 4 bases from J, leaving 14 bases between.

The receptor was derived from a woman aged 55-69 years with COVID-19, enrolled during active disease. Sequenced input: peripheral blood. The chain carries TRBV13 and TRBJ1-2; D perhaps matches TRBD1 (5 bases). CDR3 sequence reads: CASSAGLQSYGYTF. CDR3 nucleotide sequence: TGTGCCAGCAGCGCGGGACTGCAATCCTATGGCTACACCTTC.